This TCR beta chain was profiled in a study of metastatic and nonmetastatic thyroid tumors. Each patient came to thyroid surgery without any prior treatment (of any kind). V was trimmed by 4 bases and J by 1 base, leaving 5 bases between them. This CDR3 contains 13 residues. Germline V CDR1 and CDR2: ENHRY, SYGVKD. At least ten counts were recorded for this clone. TCRdb used MiXCR to call clones anew from the PCR reads. In the table there are around 64,000 clones, roughly 4% of which are singletons. Sequenced: blood. This clonotype was obtained from a female donor with papillary thyroid cancer or a benign thyroid nodule (not recorded which). Some clones in this sample may be carry-over from other donors' samples. V and J are TRBV10-3 and TRBJ1-5; no clear D gene. CDR3 protein: CAISGGSNQPQHF. For the CDR3, the DNA is TGTGCCATCAGTGGCGGCAGCAATCAGCCCCAGCATTTT.